The 6 T cell receptor delta chains reported below all come from one sample, sequenced in a study of gamma-delta chains in newborns, infants, children (dated by TCRdb to about 2019). TCRdb names Illumina MiSeq as the instrument used. The public reads were reprocessed by TCRdb using CATT, and rows of matching DNA were later combined. For this sample the table gives around 5,200 delta-chain clones, of which about a fifth were detected only once. 5.2% of the sample comes from the top ten. Sequencing was performed on blood. The source of these receptors is a child who was a newborn, infant or young child, either healthy, febrile or measles-vaccinated (not recorded which).

This clone has only one observation. The rearrangement joins TRDV1 to TRDJ1; 13 positions match TRDD3. TCRdb is silent on the J gene; assignment here came from matching the DNA to germline. The germline CDR1 and CDR2 sequences are TSWWSYY and QGS. The V and J ends lost 0 bases and 1 base, in that order; junction bases with no gene match: 23. CDR3 length: 24 amino acids. The CDR3 loop reads CALGELIPDLLTGGYEAATDKLIF. The CDR3 DNA sequence: TGTGCTCTTGGGGAACTGATTCCCGACCTTCTGACTGGGGGATACGAAGCCGCCACCGATAAACTCATCTTT.

The genes are TRDV1 and TRDJ1, with 13 positions matching TRDD3. TCRdb offers no J gene call, so here the DNA was matched to germline to obtain one. Trimming took 2 bases from V and 4 from J; bases not matched to a gene: 19. CDR1 is TSWWSYY and CDR2 is QGS in the germline V gene. The CDR3 loop spans 21 amino acids. CDR3: CALGEIAPPRVLGDTIDKLIF. CDR3 sequence (DNA): TGTGCTCTTGGGGAAATAGCCCCTCCCCGTGTACTGGGGGATACGATCGATAAACTCATCTTT.

By share, this clone counts as medium-sized. The rearrangement joins TRDV2 to TRDJ1; 10 nucleotides match TRDD3. Germline V CDR1 and CDR2: GEAIGNYY, EKD. There are 17 residues in the CDR3. Trimming cost V 3 bases and J 5 bases; bases outside gene matches: 14. CDR3 amino acids: CACDGKTGGYALDKLIF. The CDR3 DNA reads TGTGCCTGTGACGGGAAAACGGGGGGATACGCCCTAGATAAACTCATCTTT.

Concerning this clone itself: One junction end disagrees with the germline gene, perhaps due to a read error. The chain employs TRDV1 and TRDJ1; 8 bases align to TRDD3. TCRdb supplies no J gene; here it was assigned by aligning the nucleotide sequence to germline. Germline CDR1 TSWWSYY, CDR2 QGS. The CDR3 is 20 residues long. The CDR3 loop is CAIGASKRTNWGLYNDKLIF. The CDR3 region has the DNA TGTGCTATTGGGGCCTCAAAACGTACGAACTGGGGGCTTTACAACGATAAACTCATCTTT.

V usage is TRDV2 and J usage is TRDJ3; 11 nucleotides line up with TRDD3. V lost 0 bases to trimming and J lost 2 bases; unmatched junction nucleotides: 5. CDR3 length: 19 amino acids. Germline CDR1 is GEAIGNYY and CDR2 is EKD. The CDR3 bases are TGTGCCTGTGACACCGTGGGACTGGGGGATACCTGGGACACCCGACAGATGTTTTTC. Its translation is CACDTVGLGDTWDTRQMFF.

In its sample, this clone ranks as medium-sized. V and J are TRDV2 and TRDJ1; TRDD3 matches 12 bases. V was clipped by 0 bases and J by 2 bases; unmatched bases: 12. This CDR3 region has 19 residues. CDR1 and CDR2 (germline): GEAIGNYY, EKD. The CDR3 spells CACDTVVPTGGYRTDKLIF. In DNA, the CDR3 is TGTGCCTGTGACACCGTCGTTCCTACTGGGGGATACCGAACCGATAAACTCATCTTT.